Following are 14 T cell receptor beta chains from one sample sequenced in a study of T cell repertoires in aging, cancer and after chemotherapy. The template was genomic DNA from peripheral blood, not RNA. A mixed TRB-A/B primer pool amplified rearranged TRB by multiplex touch-down PCR. Each CDR3 protein is one row after TCRdb ran MiXCR on the multiplex PCR reads. Of more than 7,000 distinct CDR3 sequences detected, roughly 32% appear once; the ten largest clones hold about 3.1%. Sample: blood. These receptors all stem from a human donor in good health.

The chain carries TRBV6-5 and TRBJ1-2; D is uncertain. Trimming cost V 4 bases and J 4 bases, with 10 bases left between them. Per germline, CDR1 MNHEY and CDR2 SVGAGI. CDR3 length: 13 residues. The CDR3 reads CASSSDPIYGYTF. The CDR3, as DNA: TGTGCCAGCAGTTCTGACCCGATCTATGGCTACACCTTC.

The chain combines TRBV27 with TRBJ2-1; 12 nucleotides match TRBD2. Germline values: CDR1 MNHEY, CDR2 SMNVEV (reference sequence). This CDR3 spans 17 amino acids. V lost 6 bases and J lost 5; bases outside the gene matches: 11. CDR3: CASSPLGASGRDNEQFF. The CDR3 bases are TGTGCCAGCAGCCCTTTGGGGGCTAGCGGGAGGGACAATGAGCAGTTCTTC.

Only a few counts were recorded for this clonotype. As DNA, the CDR3 is TGCAGTGCTAGGTCCCCTAGCGGGAGGGCAGATACGCAGTATTTT. Amino acids: CSARSPSGRADTQYF. The V gene is TRBV20-1, the J gene TRBJ2-3, with 12 bases that match TRBD2. From germline, CDR1 is DFQATT and CDR2 SNEGSKA (reference sequence). This CDR3 has 15 residues. J gave up 4 bases and V 3 bases, and 5 bases lay outside the gene matches.

This clonotype has just a few counts. The V call is TRBV6-1, the J call TRBJ2-3; 8 bases align to TRBD1. The CDR3 covers 16 residues. Germline trimming cut 8 bases from V and 2 bases from J; bases unmatched to any gene: 12. Germline lookup yields CDR1 MNHNS and CDR2 SASEGT. The CDR3 nucleotides are TGTGCCAGCGCCCCTCGCAGACAGGGGCCCACAGATACGCAGTATTTT. It yields the protein CASAPRRQGPTDTQYF.

Regarding this clonotype: One end of the junction does not line up with germline, which may come from a read error. This sequence joins TRBV4-1 and TRBJ1-6; a weak D match, TRBD1 (5 bases). Germline V gene lookup returns CDR1 MGHRA and CDR2 YSYEKL. The CDR3 is 16 residues long. CDR3 sequence: CASSQDFAGGNSPLHF. Written as DNA, the CDR3 is TGTGCCAGCAGCCAAGATTTTGCGGGGGGAAATTCACCCCTCCACTTT.

This chain links TRBV6-1 with TRBJ2-7; 7 bases fit TRBD2. V gave up 5 bases and J gave up 7 bases; unmatched junction bases: 14. The CDR3 has 15 amino acids. Germline CDR1 is MNHNS and CDR2 is SASEGT. This CDR3 reads CASSLTSWGSGEQYF. The CDR3 nucleotides are TGTGCCAGCAGTCTGACTAGCTGGGGATCGGGGGAGCAGTACTTC.

Judged by abundance, this clonotype is medium-sized. The chain couples TRBV20-1 to TRBJ2-7; D unresolved. Trimming pared 3 bases from V and 4 bases from J, leaving 13 bases between. CDR1 is DFQATT and CDR2 is SNEGSKA in the germline V gene (reference sequence). The CDR3 loop spans 13 amino acids. The CDR3 bases are TGCAGTGCTAGTCCTCGCAACGGTTACGAGCAGTACTTC. Translation gives CSASPRNGYEQYF.

The rearrangement links TRBV18 to TRBJ2-5, with 7 bases lining up with TRBD1. This CDR3 is built from 15 residues. Germline lookup yields CDR1 KGHSH and CDR2 LQKENI. V gave up 4 bases and J gave up 3 bases; unmatched junction bases: 8. The DNA of the CDR3 is TGTGCCAGCTCACACCCGGGGACAGCAAAAGAGACCCAGTACTTC. It is translated as CASSHPGTAKETQYF.

The CDR3 loop is CASSLLAGAYNEQFF. In DNA, the CDR3 is TGTGCCAGCAGTTTACTAGCGGGAGCCTACAATGAGCAGTTCTTC. The chain joins TRBV28 to TRBJ2-1; 10 bases are a match to TRBD2. The CDR3 runs 15 residues. J was trimmed by 2 bases and V by 2 bases; bases with no gene match: 0. Germline CDR1 MDHEN, CDR2 SYDVKM.

J is TRBJ1-5 and V is TRBV10-3; D is unresolved. The CDR3 length is 13 residues. V dropped 7 bases and J dropped 1 base, with 8 bases sitting between them. Germline V lookup: CDR1 ENHRY, CDR2 SYGVKD. The CDR3 DNA sequence: TGTGCCATCAACCCGGACAGCAATCAGCCCCAGCATTTT. Its translation is CAINPDSNQPQHF.

The table lists this clonotype with a few counts. The V and J genes are TRBV6-2 or TRBV6-3 and TRBJ1-6; 9 positions agree with TRBD1. This CDR3 has 12 amino acids. V gave up 10 bases and J gave up 9 bases; unmatched junction bases: 4. Germline V CDR1 and CDR2: MNHEY, SVGEGT. CDR3 nucleotide sequence: TGTGCCACCCGGGACAGGGTTTCACCCCTCCACTTT. This gives the protein CATRDRVSPLHF.

This clonotype turned up a few times. The chain couples TRBV20-1 to TRBJ1-5; D is possibly TRBD1 (5 bases). There are 16 residues in the CDR3. With 5 bases removed from V and 5 bases from J, the gap between germline ends came to 22 bases. Germline V lookup: CDR1 DFQATT, CDR2 SNEGSKA (reference sequence). CDR3 sequence (DNA): TGCAGTGCTCAGAATAATGGGGCAGGGAGTTATCAGCCCCAGCATTTT. Translation: CSAQNNGAGSYQPQHF.

The CDR3 DNA reads TGTGCCAGCAGCTTGGTGTACAGTTTGACCAAAAACATTCAGTACTTC. It codes for CASSLVYSLTKNIQYF. The chain uses TRBV5-6 and TRBJ2-4; no clear D gene. The CDR3 consists of 16 residues. V was trimmed by 0 bases and J by 2 bases, leaving 12 bases between them. Germline-derived CDR1 and CDR2 are SGHDT and YYEEEE.

This chain's CDR3 is CASSPPSLSYEQYF. For the CDR3, the DNA is TGTGCCAGCTCACCGCCCAGTCTCTCCTACGAGCAGTACTTC. The chain has TRBV18 and TRBJ2-7; D not certain. Germline CDR1 reads KGHSH; CDR2 reads LQKENI. CDR3 size: 14 residues. Trimming took 3 bases from V and 0 from J, leaving 9 bases between them.